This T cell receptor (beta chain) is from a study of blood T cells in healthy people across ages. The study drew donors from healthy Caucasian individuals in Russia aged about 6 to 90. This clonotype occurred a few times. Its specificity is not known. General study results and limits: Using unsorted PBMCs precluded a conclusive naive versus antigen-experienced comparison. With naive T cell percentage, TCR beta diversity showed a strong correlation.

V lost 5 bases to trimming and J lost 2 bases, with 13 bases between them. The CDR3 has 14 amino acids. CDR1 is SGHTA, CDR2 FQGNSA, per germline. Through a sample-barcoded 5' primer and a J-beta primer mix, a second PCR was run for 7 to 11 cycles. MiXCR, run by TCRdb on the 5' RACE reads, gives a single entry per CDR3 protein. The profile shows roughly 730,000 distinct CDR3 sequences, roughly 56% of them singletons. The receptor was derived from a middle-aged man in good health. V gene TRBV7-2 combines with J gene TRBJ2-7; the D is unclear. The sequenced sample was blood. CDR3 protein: CASSPQGPTYEQYF. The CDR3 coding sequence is TGTGCCAGCAGCCCCCAAGGACCAACCTACGAGCAGTACTTC.